The sequence of this TCR beta chain was determined in a study of blood T cell repertoires in COVID-19. Study in general: The United States, Italy and Spain provided the acute and convalescent COVID-19 samples.

Germline lookup yields CDR1 LGHDT and CDR2 YNNKEL (reference sequence). This CDR3 has 16 residues. Trimming removed 4 bases from V and 2 bases from J; junction bases left unmatched: 11. Authors' processing steps: Estimation of nucleated cell counts relied on the amplification of reference gene primers. Using immunoSEQ multiplex PCR, the repertoire was profiled, and TCRdb retains in-frame clones only, with some absent. The DNA was the basis for D and trimming; V, J and clone size are from that table. The sample carries roughly 250,000 clones, around 86% recorded once. Material for sequencing was peripheral blood. The receptor was isolated from a man aged 35-49 years who had recovered from COVID-19. The chain recombines TRBV3-1 (or the pseudogene TRBV3-2) with TRBJ2-7, with 7 bases fitting TRBD1. The CDR3 loop reads CASSLSMGQGAYEQYF. Written as DNA, the CDR3 is TGTGCCAGCAGCCTCTCCATGGGGCAGGGGGCCTACGAGCAGTACTTC.